A single T cell receptor beta chain is shown here with its context. Its antigen is as yet unknown. The CDR3 sequence is 16 residues long. Looked up from germline, CDR1 is LGHDT and CDR2 is YNNKEL (reference sequence). V dropped 4 bases and J dropped 2; count of bases not matched to a gene: 8. The authors carried out high-throughput sequencing of TCR beta. They applied it to CD8+ and CD4+ T cells obtained from blood. The multiple sclerosis controls were treatment-naive patients, and their relapsing-remitting disease was stable or active. This sample is part of a study of CD8 T cells in Susac syndrome. Notes on the study in general: That the number of individuals in its TCR sequencing and HLA analysis was relatively small was acknowledged by the study.

RNA was extracted with the RNeasy kit, and a quantity of about 0.5 to 1 ug was reverse transcribed using random hexamers. Amplification of TCR beta CDR3 used immunoSEQ multiplex PCR across 54 Vbeta and 13 Jbeta. MiXCR was run by TCRdb on the immunoSEQ multiplex PCR reads, yielding one entry per CDR3 protein. Of about 440,000 distinct CDR3 sequences in the sample, around 83% were seen once. Material: CD8+ T cells from PBMCs. This clonotype originated in a human donor with multiple sclerosis. The chain has TRBV3-1 and TRBJ2-5; TRBD2 agrees at 9 bases. The CDR3 here is CASSPLTSGGQETQYF. The CDR3 DNA follows: TGTGCCAGCAGCCCCCTGACTAGCGGAGGTCAAGAGACCCAGTACTTC.